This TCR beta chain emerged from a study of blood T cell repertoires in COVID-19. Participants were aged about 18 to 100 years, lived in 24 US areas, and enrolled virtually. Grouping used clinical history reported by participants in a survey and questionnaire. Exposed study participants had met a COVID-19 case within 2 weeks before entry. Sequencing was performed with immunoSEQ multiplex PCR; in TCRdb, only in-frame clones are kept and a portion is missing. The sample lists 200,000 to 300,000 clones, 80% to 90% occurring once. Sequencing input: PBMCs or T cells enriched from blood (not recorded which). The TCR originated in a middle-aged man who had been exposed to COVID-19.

CDR3 sequence: CASSESQGSRRVTEAFF. The CDR3 nucleotides are TGTGCCAGCAGCGAGAGCCAGGGTTCGAGGAGGGTCACTGAAGCTTTCTTT. The chain links TRBV28 to TRBJ1-1; D possibly corresponds to TRBD1 (5 bases). This CDR3 spans 17 amino acids. Between the trimmed V and J ends, which lost 6 bases and 4 bases, there was a span of 24 bases. Germline CDR1 is MDHEN and CDR2 is SYDVKM.